Below, 2 T cell receptor beta chains from the same sample are listed, as sequenced in a study of blood T cell repertoires in COVID-19. Profiled with immunoSEQ multiplex PCR; TCRdb holds only in-frame clones, not every one. This sample has 150,000 to 200,000 clones, with roughly 90% found just once. Material: peripheral blood. Source of these receptors: a man between 60 and 75 years old with active or convalescent COVID-19.

The chain is built from TRBV27 and TRBJ1-1, with a weak D call TRBD1 (5 bases). The CDR3 has 14 residues. CDR1 and CDR2 (germline): MNHEY, SMNVEV (reference sequence). Deletions cut 1 base from V and 2 bases from J, with 8 bases between. The CDR3 nucleotides read TGTGCCAGCAGTTTATTGGGGGGAAACACTGAAGCTTTCTTT. Amino acid sequence: CASSLLGGNTEAFF.

In this sample, this clone turned up a few times. V gene TRBV7-2 combines with J gene TRBJ1-3; D is ambiguous. Trimming shortened V by 3 bases and J by 3 bases, and 9 bases separated the two germline ends. The CDR3 has 14 residues. CDR1 and CDR2 from the germline V gene are SGHTA and FQGNSA. The CDR3 sequence: CASSFGGNGNTIYF. The CDR3 region has the DNA TGTGCCAGCAGCTTCGGAGGGAATGGAAACACCATATATTTT.